Following are 14 T cell receptor beta chains from one sample sequenced in a study of T cells in Graves' hyperthyroidism and ophthalmopathy (dated by TCRdb to 2018 to 2020). The library was prepared using multiplex PCR. The reads were generated on an Illumina HiSeq 2000. Amplification of TCR beta CDR3 regions was carried out from RNA transcripts. The first round of RT-PCR for the TCR CDR3 was performed with the HTBI primer set and the Qiagen OneStep RT-PCR kit. The public reads were quality trimmed at Q25 with fastp and then assembled into clones with MiXCR by TCRdb, keeping productive beta chains. Entries that share a CDR3 protein sequence are merged under the most common genes and DNA. The sample data list about 560,000 distinct CDR3 sequences, and 15% to 19% of these were observed just once. The ten top clones hold roughly 7.3% of the sample. The sequenced sample was blood. These receptors were collected from a woman aged 25-40 years with Graves' hyperthyroidism.

Note on this clonotype: One end of the junction fails to match germline, which may point to a read error. The genes are TRBV6-5 and TRBJ2-4; D may correspond to TRBD1 or TRBD2 (5 bases each). This CDR3 is 18 amino acids long. The germline V gene has CDR1 MNHEY and CDR2 SVGAGI. The chain's CDR3 is CASSYLGARAEGKDIQYF. The CDR3, as DNA: TGTGCCAGCAGTTACTTGGGAGCCAGGGCCGAAGGCAAAGACATTCAGTACTTC.

Ten or more counts support this clonotype. The chain is built from TRBV28 and TRBJ1-2, with D perhaps matching TRBD1 (5 bases). CDR1 MDHEN and CDR2 SYDVKM come from the germline V gene. Trimming took 2 bases from V and 0 from J, leaving 10 bases between them. The CDR3 totals 15 residues. CDR3 nucleotides: TGTGCCAGCAGTTTAAGACAGACCACTAACTATGGCTACACCTTC. Its protein product is CASSLRQTTNYGYTF.

This clonotype was detected many times. The rearrangement joins TRBV7-3 to TRBJ2-3; D perhaps matches TRBD2 (6 bases). Trimming removed 6 bases from V and 5 bases from J, with 12 bases in between. Per germline, CDR1 SGHTA and CDR2 FQGTGA. The CDR3 is made up of 13 amino acids. The CDR3, as DNA: TGTGCCAGCAGTTCAGACGGGAGAGATACGCAGTATTTT. This sequence encodes CASSSDGRDTQYF.

This clonotype was found many times. The chain couples TRBV7-2 to TRBJ2-7; no reliable D call. The CDR3 length is 15 residues. V was cut by 4 bases and J by 2 bases, with 15 bases left in between. The germline V gene encodes CDR1 SGHTA and CDR2 FQGNSA. CDR3 nucleotides: TGTGCCAGCAGCTATCTTAAGAAGAGTCCCTACGAGCAGTACTTC. Its protein is CASSYLKKSPYEQYF.

This clonotype was seen a few times. V and J are TRBV6-1 and TRBJ2-6; maybe TRBD1 (6 bases). Trimming stripped 7 bases from V and 0 bases from J, with 10 bases between. This CDR3 has 15 residues. From germline, CDR1 is MNHNS and CDR2 SASEGT. The CDR3 DNA sequence: TGTGCCAGCAAGGGGGATGGCTCTGGGGCCAACGTCCTGACTTTC. Its protein product is CASKGDGSGANVLTF.

The table lists this clonotype with many counts. The chain's CDR3 is CASTPMAGAPLHF. In nucleotides, the CDR3 is TGTGCCAGCACCCCAATGGCGGGGGCACCCCTCCACTTT. The rearrangement joins TRBV7-9 to TRBJ1-6; perhaps TRBD1 as D (5 bases). The CDR3 is made up of 13 amino acids. V was clipped by 7 bases and J by 11 bases, with 15 bases between them. The V gene's germline CDR1 is SEHNR and CDR2 FQNEAQ (reference sequence).

This clonotype has ten or more counts. The gene calls are TRBV20-1 and TRBJ2-1; 8 positions agree with TRBD1. Germline values: CDR1 DFQATT, CDR2 SNEGSKA (reference sequence). Germline trimming cut 1 base from V and 7 bases from J; bases unmatched to any gene: 9. The CDR3 loop spans 15 amino acids. CDR3: CSARAPAGGLNEQFF. CDR3 nucleotides: TGCAGTGCTAGAGCCCCGGCAGGGGGCCTGAATGAGCAGTTCTTC.

There are a few counts of this clonotype. The chain has TRBV7-2 and TRBJ2-1, with 9 positions matching TRBD1. The length of the CDR3 is 14 residues. The trim removed 3 bases at V and 9 bases at J, leaving 6 bases unmatched. The germline gives CDR1 SGHTA, CDR2 FQGNSA. The CDR3 loop reads CASSLDRGRVEQFF. The CDR3 DNA follows: TGTGCCAGCAGCTTGGACAGGGGACGGGTTGAGCAGTTCTTC.

V usage is TRBV7-2 and J usage is TRBJ2-3, with 11 bases matching TRBD2. The V and J ends lost 9 bases and 2 bases, in that order; junction bases with no gene match: 13. Germline-derived CDR1 and CDR2 are SGHTA and FQGNSA. This CDR3 region has 17 residues. For the CDR3, the DNA is TGTGCCAGTGGTTTCCCGGCTAGCGGGAGGCCCACAGATACGCAGTATTTT. It encodes CASGFPASGRPTDTQYF.

This clonotype was found many times. The chain uses TRBV7-3 and TRBJ2-1; D gene ambiguous. CDR3 length: 15 amino acids. Germline V CDR1 and CDR2: SGHTA, FQGTGA. V was shortened by 1 base and J by 0 bases, with 7 bases between the two germline ends. The CDR3 sequence: CASSLSRSSYNEQFF. CDR3 in DNA: TGTGCCAGCAGCTTAAGTCGTAGCTCCTACAATGAGCAGTTCTTC.

This clonotype was seen at least ten times. The rearrangement links TRBV15 to TRBJ2-3, with 11 bases matching TRBD2. The CDR3 loop spans 18 amino acids. Germline V gives CDR1 LNHNV, CDR2 YYDKDF (reference sequence). V lost 6 bases, J lost 2 bases, and 13 bases stayed unmatched. The CDR3, as DNA: TGTGCCACCAGGGGCAGGGGCAAACTAGCGGGAGACACAGATACGCAGTATTTT. Translated, it gives CATRGRGKLAGDTDTQYF.

This clonotype was observed a few times. The chain employs TRBV7-9 and TRBJ1-1, with D tentatively TRBD1 (5 bases). The CDR3 runs to 16 residues. The V gene's germline CDR1 is SEHNR and CDR2 FQNEAQ (reference sequence). V lost 0 bases and J 4 bases, leaving 15 bases between the germline ends. This CDR3 reads CASSLAGSRGGTEAFF. CDR3 sequence (DNA): TGTGCCAGCAGCTTAGCCGGGTCGCGGGGGGGCACTGAAGCTTTCTTT.

This chain connects TRBV5-1 to TRBJ2-4; 7 nucleotides agree with TRBD2. Germline V gene sequence: CDR1 SGHRS, CDR2 YFSETQ. This CDR3 has 14 amino acids. V was pared by 5 bases and J by 6 bases, with 8 bases of the junction left unmatched. Here the CDR3 DNA reads TGCGCCAGCAGTTATGGACTAGGTCCAAACATTCAGTACTTC. As protein: CASSYGLGPNIQYF. Full variable domain (remainder filled in from reference TRBV5-1 and TRBJ2-4): KAGVTQTPRYLIKTRGQQVTLSCSPISGHRSVSWYQQTPGQGLQFLFEYFSETQRNKGNFPGRFSGRQFSNSRSEMNVSTLELGDSALYLCASSYGLGPNIQYFGAGTRLSVL.

This clonotype has just a few counts. J is TRBJ1-6 and V is TRBV7-8; no reliable D call. Germline assignment: CDR1 SGHVS and CDR2 FQNEAQ. The CDR3 sequence is 17 residues long. V lost 7 bases to trimming and J lost 5 bases, with 21 bases between them. CDR3 amino acids: CASNPTPFARDNSPLHF. CDR3 in DNA: TGTGCCAGCAACCCGACCCCTTTTGCACGAGATAATTCACCCCTCCACTTT.